These 25 T cell receptor beta chains were all obtained from the same sample, sequenced in a study of T cell changes during pregnancy in multiple sclerosis (dated by TCRdb to about 2019). Library preparation used the immunoSEQ multiplex PCR assay. The clones in this table, taken by TCRdb from immuneACCESS, are in-frame only. Not every clone is retained; where verified, under half of the shortfall comes from an unresolved V gene, and the cause of the rest is unknown. Within this sample are around 60,000 clones, with around 90% of them counted one time only. Of the sample, approximately 1.8% is held by the ten largest clones. The sequencing used peripheral blood, collected in the first trimester of pregnancy. The source of these receptors is a female donor with multiple sclerosis, enrolled in a pregnancy study.

This chain links TRBV7-3 with TRBJ2-3; 9 bases match TRBD2. V shed 3 bases and J 3 bases; nucleotides not matched to a gene: 4. CDR1 and CDR2 (germline): SGHTA, FQGTGA. The CDR3 has 15 amino acids. The CDR3 region has the DNA TGTGCCAGCAGCTTCGCGGGAGGGGGTACAGATACGCAGTATTTT. As protein: CASSFAGGGTDTQYF.

The rearrangement links TRBV7-3 to TRBJ2-5, with a tentative D call TRBD1 (5 bases). The germline CDR1 and CDR2 sequences are SGHTA and FQGTGA. V shed 5 bases and J shed 7 bases, with 17 bases lying between them. This CDR3 has 14 residues. The CDR3 loop is CASSHTGDDGTQYF. The CDR3 nucleotides are TGTGCCAGCAGCCACACAGGTGACGACGGGACCCAGTACTTC.

This clone was seen a single time. The V call is TRBV20-1, the J call TRBJ1-4, with D unclear. V shed 7 bases and J shed 2 bases, with 5 bases lying between them. Germline loops: CDR1 DFQATT, CDR2 SNEGSKA (reference sequence). The CDR3 is 11 amino acids. CDR3 in DNA: TGCAGTGTCTCCACTAATGAAAAACTGTTTTTT. Amino acids: CSVSTNEKLFF.

The CDR3 loop reads CASSFRLNRSYNEQFF. CDR3 DNA: TGTGCCAGCAGCTTTCGACTTAATCGCTCCTACAATGAGCAGTTCTTC. V usage is TRBV9 and J usage is TRBJ2-1; D ambiguous. CDR1 is SGDLS, CDR2 YYNGEE, per germline. This CDR3 is 16 amino acids long. V shed 4 bases and J shed 0 bases, with 14 bases lying between them. Supplemented by reference TRBV9 and TRBJ2-1, the full variable domain reads DSGVTQTPKHLITATGQRVTLRCSPRSGDLSVYWYQQSLDQGLQFLIQYYNGEERAKGNILERFSAQQFPDLHSELNLSSLELGDSALYFCASSFRLNRSYNEQFFGPGTRLTVL.

The chain couples TRBV9 to TRBJ2-7; D is ambiguous. The CDR3 loop spans 14 amino acids. Germline CDR1 reads SGDLS; CDR2 reads YYNGEE. Deletions cut 0 bases from V and 2 bases from J, with 9 bases between. The CDR3 region has the DNA TGTGCCAGCAGCGTAGATGCACTAACCTACGAGCAGTACTTC. Protein: CASSVDALTYEQYF.

The V call is TRBV10-3, the J call TRBJ2-1, with D perhaps TRBD1 (6 bases). The CDR3 has 14 amino acids. V was pared by 5 bases and J by 7 bases, with 15 bases between. The germline CDR1 and CDR2 sequences are ENHRY and SYGVKD. CDR3 in amino acids: CAISNSQGINEQFF. As DNA, the CDR3 is TGTGCCATCAGTAATTCTCAGGGGATAAATGAGCAGTTCTTC.

This chain uses TRBV28 with TRBJ1-1, with D possibly matching TRBD1 (5 bases). CDR1 is MDHEN and CDR2 is SYDVKM in the germline V gene. There are 12 residues in the CDR3. V gave up 8 bases and J gave up 12 bases, with 19 bases separating them. The CDR3 here is CASGMPGLRTFF. CDR3 nucleotides: TGTGCCAGCGGCATGCCGGGACTTAGAACTTTCTTT.

This clone was recorded a few times. The rearrangement links TRBV7-2 to TRBJ1-4, with D hard to call. V was trimmed by 5 bases and J by 8 bases, leaving 15 bases between them. CDR1 is SGHTA and CDR2 is FQGNSA in the germline V gene. This CDR3 region has 14 residues. CDR3 region: CASSPQWGEEKLFF. The CDR3 DNA follows: TGTGCCAGCAGCCCGCAGTGGGGAGAGGAAAAACTGTTTTTT.

The rearrangement joins TRBV4-3 to TRBJ1-2; D might be TRBD1 (6 bases). This CDR3 spans 17 amino acids. The V end was cut by 0 bases, the J end by 4 bases, with 18 bases between. From germline, CDR1 is LGHNA and CDR2 YSLEER. The CDR3 here is CASSQDIDGTTLYGYTF. CDR3 nucleotide sequence: TGCGCCAGCAGCCAAGACATCGATGGGACAACCCTCTATGGCTACACCTTC.

The gene calls are TRBV5-5 and TRBJ2-3, with 16 bases that match TRBD2. CDR3 size: 16 residues. Germline CDR1 SGHKS, CDR2 YYEKEE (reference sequence). The V and J ends lost 3 bases and 5 bases, in that order; junction bases with no gene match: 3. The CDR3 DNA reads TGTGCCAGCAGCTCGGGACTAGCGGGAGGGAGAGATACGCAGTATTTT. Translating it yields CASSSGLAGGRDTQYF.

The chain joins TRBV19 to TRBJ2-3; no definite D call. Germline V CDR1 and CDR2: LNHDA, SQIVND (reference sequence). The CDR3 consists of 13 residues. V lost 8 bases and J lost 1, with 10 bases in between. The CDR3 bases are TGTGCCAGTGCTAGAAGTGGCACAGATACGCAGTATTTT. This codes for CASARSGTDTQYF.

The chain carries TRBV18 and TRBJ2-1, with TRBD1 as a possible D gene (6 bases). The germline gives CDR1 KGHSH, CDR2 LQKENI. The CDR3 sequence is 16 residues long. V lost 4 bases and J lost 0, with 13 bases in between. The CDR3 loop reads CASSRNGQSSYNEQFF. CDR3 DNA sequence: TGTGCCAGCTCACGAAACGGACAGAGCTCCTACAATGAGCAGTTCTTC.

The V and J genes are TRBV6-5 and TRBJ1-4; D is unresolved. Looked up from germline, CDR1 is MNHEY and CDR2 is SVGAGI. The CDR3 covers 15 residues. Between the trimmed V and J ends, which lost 6 bases and 11 bases, there was a span of 22 bases. CDR3 sequence reads: CASREPSGYPMKLFF. The CDR3 DNA follows: TGTGCCAGCAGAGAGCCGTCGGGGTATCCAATGAAACTGTTTTTT.

The J gene is TRBJ1-1, the V gene TRBV5-1, with a tentative D call TRBD1 (6 bases). The CDR3 consists of 16 residues. Germline CDR1 is SGHRS and CDR2 is YFSETQ. V lost 4 bases, J lost 0 bases, and 16 bases lay in between. DNA of the CDR3: TGCGCCAGCAGCCCACAGGGCCGGACGGTGAACACTGAAGCTTTCTTT. This codes for CASSPQGRTVNTEAFF.

Written as DNA, the CDR3 is TGTGCCTGGCCGTTAAAGCAGTTCTTC. Protein product: CAWPLKQFF. The V and J genes are TRBV30 and TRBJ2-1; D gene uncertain. The CDR3 extends over 9 amino acids. CDR1 GTSNPN and CDR2 SVGIG come from the germline V gene (reference sequence). The V end lost 5 bases, the J end lost 11 bases, and 7 bases lay between the germline ends.

The chain employs TRBV7-8 and TRBJ1-5; no definite D call. The V gene's germline CDR1 is SGHVS and CDR2 FQNEAQ. This CDR3 has 16 residues. V shed 2 bases and J shed 9 bases, with 20 bases lying between them. CDR3 protein: CASSLSFGSARGPQHF. The CDR3 DNA reads TGTGCCAGCAGCTTATCGTTCGGGAGCGCTCGGGGGCCCCAGCATTTT. Full variable domain (missing parts from reference TRBV7-8 and TRBJ1-5): GAGVSQSPRYKVAKRGQDVALRCDPISGHVSLFWYQQALGQGPEFLTYFQNEAQLDKSGLPSDRFFAERPEGSVSTLKIQRTQQEDSAVYLCASSLSFGSARGPQHFGDGTRLSIL.

The chain carries TRBV29-1 and TRBJ2-1; D is perhaps TRBD1 (5 bases). The V end lost 3 bases, the J end lost 7 bases, and 7 bases lay between the germline ends. The CDR3 is 11 amino acids. CDR1 and CDR2 from the germline V gene are SQVTM and ANQGSEA. The CDR3 DNA is TGCAGCGTTGATCCAGGGAATGAGCAGTTCTTC. It translates to CSVDPGNEQFF.

V gene TRBV5-6 combines with J gene TRBJ2-5; possibly TRBD1 for D (5 bases). Trimming removed 0 bases from V and 6 bases from J, with 18 bases in between. The germline V gene has CDR1 SGHDT and CDR2 YYEEEE. This CDR3 comprises 16 residues. The CDR3 DNA reads TGTGCCAGCAGCTTGGTGTTGGGCAGGGTAGGAAAGACCCAGTACTTC. It is translated as CASSLVLGRVGKTQYF.

This clone was counted a single time. The CDR3 DNA reads as TGTGCCAGCAGCCAAGCTGCAGGGACTAACTATGGCTACACCTTC. Its protein product is CASSQAAGTNYGYTF. This rearrangement joins TRBV14 to TRBJ1-2; TRBD1 is a possible D gene (5 bases). The CDR3 runs 15 residues. CDR1 is SGHDN and CDR2 is FVKESK in the germline V gene. The V end was cut by 1 base, the J end by 0 bases, with 9 bases between. Full variable domain (rest looked up from reference TRBV14 and TRBJ1-2): EAGVTQFPSHSVIEKGQTVTLRCDPISGHDNLYWYRRVMGKEIKFLLHFVKESKQDESGMPNNRFLAERTGGTYSTLKVQPAELEDSGVYFCASSQAAGTNYGYTFGSGTRLTVV.

The chain employs TRBV5-4 and TRBJ1-4, with D uncertain. Looked up from germline, CDR1 is SGHNT and CDR2 is YYREEE (reference sequence). The CDR3 sequence is 14 residues long. Trimming removed 0 bases from V and 7 bases from J, with 10 bases in between. DNA of the CDR3: TGTGCCAGCAGCTTGGGCGGCGCCGGTGAAAAACTGTTTTTT. This codes for CASSLGGAGEKLFF.

The genes are TRBV5-4 and TRBJ2-7; 8 nucleotides match TRBD2. V trimming: 4 bases; J trimming: 6 bases; junction bases outside the gene matches: 18. The CDR3 is 17 residues long. Germline loops: CDR1 SGHNT, CDR2 YYREEE (reference sequence). The CDR3 region is CASSLSGGFLGASEQYF. The CDR3 coding sequence is TGTGCCAGCAGCCTATCGGGGGGGTTTCTGGGGGCATCCGAGCAGTACTTC. Variable domain in full (rest from reference TRBV5-4 and TRBJ2-7): ETGVTQSPTHLIKTRGQQVTLRCSSQSGHNTVSWYQQALGQGPQFIFQYYREEENGRGNFPPRFSGLQFPNYSSELNVNALELDDSALYLCASSLSGGFLGASEQYFGPGTRLTVT.

The rearrangement uses TRBV30 and TRBJ2-5; TRBD2 is a possible D gene (6 bases). The CDR3 runs 14 residues. V gave up 2 bases and J gave up 9 bases, with 19 bases separating them. Germline V gene data show CDR1 as GTSNPN and CDR2 as SVGIG (reference sequence). CDR3 DNA sequence: TGTGCCTGGAGTTGGTCTAGCGATGGGTCGTCCCAGTACTTC. Encoded protein: CAWSWSSDGSSQYF.

The rearrangement links TRBV5-1 to TRBJ1-1; D remains ambiguous. The CDR3 sequence is 14 residues long. Germline CDR1 is SGHRS and CDR2 is YFSETQ. V was clipped by 0 bases and J by 4 bases, with 10 bases between them. The CDR3 loop is CASSLGPSGTEAFF. CDR3 in DNA: TGCGCCAGCAGCTTGGGCCCTAGCGGCACTGAAGCTTTCTTT.

CDR3 sequence: CASSSQPGLAGETQYF. The CDR3 DNA follows: TGTGCCAGCAGCTCACAGCCGGGACTAGCGGGAGAGACCCAGTACTTC. The chain joins TRBV7-3 to TRBJ2-5, with 12 bases that match TRBD2. The CDR3 totals 16 residues. Germline CDR1 SGHTA, CDR2 FQGTGA. V was clipped by 4 bases and J by 4 bases; unmatched bases: 7.

The V call is TRBV27, the J call TRBJ2-2, with TRBD2 matching over 12 bases. The J segment lost 5 bases and the V segment lost 6 bases, leaving 7 bases of the junction unmatched. The CDR3 loop spans 16 amino acids. Germline V lookup: CDR1 MNHEY, CDR2 SMNVEV (reference sequence). The CDR3 DNA reads as TGTGCCAGCAGGGGACTAGCGGGTTTAAGGACCGGGGAGCTGTTTTTT. Encoded protein: CASRGLAGLRTGELFF.